Presented here are 18 T cell receptor beta chains from one specimen sequenced in a study of blood T cell repertoires in COVID-19. The assay was immunoSEQ multiplex PCR, and TCRdb's table has in-frame clones only and misses some. Found here are 52,000 or so clones, around 80% of them singletons; the top ten hold about 14%. Sequenced sample: peripheral blood. The receptors were sampled from a human donor in a cohort sampled during active COVID-19.

A few counts support this clone. The CDR3 region has the DNA TGTGCCTGGAGACCCCAGGGGGGATTCGGGGGCTACACCTTC. Amino acid sequence: CAWRPQGGFGGYTF. The chain links TRBV30 to TRBJ1-2; the match to TRBD1 covers 7 bases. Germline V gene sequence: CDR1 GTSNPN, CDR2 SVGIG (reference sequence). The CDR3 is 14 amino acids. V dropped 3 bases and J dropped 8; count of bases not matched to a gene: 12.

This chain links TRBV7-9 with TRBJ1-1; D possibly corresponds to TRBD1 (5 bases). The length of the CDR3 is 14 residues. Germline CDR1 reads SEHNR; CDR2 reads FQNEAQ (reference sequence). V gave up 5 bases and J gave up 3 bases, with 13 bases separating them. CDR3 DNA: TGTGCCAGCAGCCCCCGTGGGGGGGACACTGAAGCTTTCTTT. Translation gives CASSPRGGDTEAFF.

The genes are TRBV2 and TRBJ1-5; 9 nucleotides line up with TRBD1. The germline V gene encodes CDR1 SNHLY and CDR2 FYNNEI. J was trimmed by 6 bases and V by 3 bases; bases with no gene match: 0. This CDR3 has 13 residues. The CDR3 DNA reads TGTGCCAGCAGTGAGACAGGGGGTCAGCCCCAGCATTTT. Amino acid sequence: CASSETGGQPQHF.

A few counts support this clone. The rearrangement links TRBV6-5 to TRBJ2-7; TRBD1 matches at 12 bases. CDR1 and CDR2 from the germline V gene are MNHEY and SVGAGI. The CDR3 extends over 15 amino acids. The V and J ends lost 4 bases and 4 bases, in that order; junction bases with no gene match: 5. CDR3 DNA sequence: TGTGCCAGCAGTTGGGGACAGGGGGCGAGTTACGAGCAGTACTTC. Protein: CASSWGQGASYEQYF.

This clone occurred a few times. The rearrangement links TRBV18 to TRBJ2-1; 8 bases are a match to TRBD1. J was trimmed by 5 bases and V by 0 bases; bases with no gene match: 6. The germline V gene has CDR1 KGHSH and CDR2 LQKENI. This CDR3 is 16 amino acids long. Here the CDR3 reads CASSPPWTGIHNEQFF. The CDR3 DNA sequence: TGTGCCAGCTCACCACCATGGACAGGGATACACAATGAGCAGTTCTTC. The variable domain in full, with the rest retrieved from reference TRBV18 and TRBJ2-1, is NAGVMQNPRHLVRRRGQEARLRCSPMKGHSHVYWYRQLPEEGLKFMVYLQKENIIDESGMPKERFSAEFPKEGPSILRIQQVVRGDSAAYFCASSPPWTGIHNEQFFGPGTRLTVL.

This chain connects TRBV6-2 or TRBV6-3 to TRBJ2-1; 7 bases are a match to TRBD2. V dropped 5 bases and J dropped 7; count of bases not matched to a gene: 14. The CDR3 extends over 16 amino acids. CDR1 is MNHEY and CDR2 is SVGEGT in the germline V gene. CDR3 in amino acids: CASSPNIGLVLNEQFF. The CDR3 DNA sequence: TGTGCCAGCAGTCCGAACATCGGACTAGTGTTGAATGAGCAGTTCTTC.

The chain joins TRBV7-8 to TRBJ2-5, with a weak D call TRBD1 (6 bases). V shed 8 bases and J shed 5 bases, with 15 bases lying between them. CDR1 is SGHVS and CDR2 is FQNEAQ in the germline V gene. The CDR3 is made up of 13 amino acids. CDR3 in DNA: TGTGCCAGCTCCTACTCAGGGGACGAGACCCAGTACTTC. Protein product: CASSYSGDETQYF.

The CDR3 nucleotides read TGCGCCAGCAGCCAAGATCGAGCGGGGGGGCCAGATACGCAGTATTTT. This sequence encodes CASSQDRAGGPDTQYF. The genes are TRBV4-1 and TRBJ2-3, with TRBD2 identical over 10 bases. The J segment lost 4 bases and the V segment lost 0 bases, leaving 4 bases of the junction unmatched. The germline V gene encodes CDR1 MGHRA and CDR2 YSYEKL. This CDR3 spans 16 amino acids.

This clone came up once. The chain joins TRBV5-1 to TRBJ1-6, with D uncertain. There are 13 residues in the CDR3. CDR1 is SGHRS, CDR2 YFSETQ, per germline. Trimming removed 0 bases from V and 7 bases from J, with 5 bases in between. DNA of the CDR3: TGCGCCAGCAGCTTGGACCTAAATTCACCCCTCCACTTT. It translates to CASSLDLNSPLHF.

With respect to this clone: One junction end disagrees with the germline gene, perhaps due to a read error. The V call is TRBV6-2 or TRBV6-3, the J call TRBJ2-1, with 9 bases that match TRBD1. Per germline, CDR1 MNHEY and CDR2 SVGEGT. The CDR3 runs to 15 residues. CDR3 amino acids: CASTPGTGRPTERFF. In DNA form, the CDR3 reads TGTGCCAGCACCCCCGGGACAGGGAGGCCAACCGAGCGGTTCTTC.

The rearrangement links TRBV7-2 to TRBJ1-1, with 8 bases fitting TRBD1. CDR1 is SGHTA, CDR2 FQGNSA, per germline. The CDR3 is made up of 14 amino acids. V trimming: 6 bases; J trimming: 3 bases; junction bases outside the gene matches: 6. Here the CDR3 reads CASRTGGGDTEAFF. Here the CDR3 DNA reads TGTGCCAGCAGAACAGGGGGTGGTGACACTGAAGCTTTCTTT.

The chain joins TRBV11-2 to TRBJ1-3; 7 positions agree with TRBD1. V was pared by 5 bases and J by 2 bases, with 9 bases of the junction left unmatched. The CDR3 has 16 residues. Germline V CDR1 and CDR2: SGHAT, FQNNGV. The CDR3 spells CASSPQQGSAGNTIYF. Written as DNA, the CDR3 is TGTGCCAGCAGCCCCCAACAGGGGTCGGCTGGAAACACCATATATTTT.

The V gene is TRBV5-3, the J gene TRBJ2-1; TRBD2 might be the D (7 bases). TRBV5-3 is an open reading frame, and its role is uncertain. This CDR3 has 15 residues. The ends were cut back, 3 bases at V and 0 bases at J, with 10 bases in the middle. The CDR3, as DNA: TGTGCCAGAAGCTCGGGGGGCAACTCCTACAATGAGCAGTTCTTC. Amino acids: CARSSGGNSYNEQFF.

The chain uses TRBV19 and TRBJ2-1, with 7 bases aligning to TRBD1. The CDR3 is made up of 17 amino acids. The germline gives CDR1 LNHDA, CDR2 SQIVND (reference sequence). After removal of 5 bases from V and 0 bases from J, the junction contained 10 bases not matched to a gene. In nucleotides, the CDR3 is TGTGCCAGTAGTCCCAGACAGGGACCTAGCTCCTACAATGAGCAGTTCTTC. It yields the protein CASSPRQGPSSYNEQFF.

The J gene is TRBJ1-2, the V gene TRBV7-9, with D possibly being TRBD1 (5 bases). CDR3 length: 14 residues. V lost 6 bases to trimming and J lost 5 bases, with 16 bases between them. Germline CDR1 is SEHNR and CDR2 is FQNEAQ (reference sequence). CDR3 sequence reads: CASRSPRELYGYTF. CDR3 in DNA: TGTGCCAGCAGATCCCCCAGGGAATTATATGGCTACACCTTC.

The CDR3 here is CASSRAGGPADTQYF. CDR3 nucleotides: TGTGCCAGCAGCCGAGCGGGAGGGCCCGCAGATACGCAGTATTTT. This rearrangement joins TRBV5-4 to TRBJ2-3; 10 bases map to TRBD2. The trim removed 4 bases at V and 4 bases at J, leaving 6 bases unmatched. CDR3 length equals 15 residues. CDR1 and CDR2 (germline): SGHNT, YYREEE (reference sequence).

This rearrangement joins TRBV19 to TRBJ2-7; a possible D gene is TRBD1 (6 bases). Germline CDR1 LNHDA, CDR2 SQIVND (reference sequence). There are 14 residues in the CDR3. The V and J ends lost 4 bases and 0 bases respectively, with 10 bases between them. Written as DNA, the CDR3 is TGTGCCAGTAGTACCCGGGACACCTCCTACGAGCAGTACTTC. It encodes CASSTRDTSYEQYF.

CDR3 region: CASSEVGELSPLHF. CDR3 DNA: TGTGCCAGTTCCGAGGTTGGTGAGCTCTCACCCCTCCACTTT. The chain combines TRBV6-5 with TRBJ1-6; D is ambiguous. The CDR3 is 14 amino acids. Trimming pared 9 bases from V and 10 bases from J, leaving 19 bases between. The germline V gene has CDR1 MNHEY and CDR2 SVGAGI.